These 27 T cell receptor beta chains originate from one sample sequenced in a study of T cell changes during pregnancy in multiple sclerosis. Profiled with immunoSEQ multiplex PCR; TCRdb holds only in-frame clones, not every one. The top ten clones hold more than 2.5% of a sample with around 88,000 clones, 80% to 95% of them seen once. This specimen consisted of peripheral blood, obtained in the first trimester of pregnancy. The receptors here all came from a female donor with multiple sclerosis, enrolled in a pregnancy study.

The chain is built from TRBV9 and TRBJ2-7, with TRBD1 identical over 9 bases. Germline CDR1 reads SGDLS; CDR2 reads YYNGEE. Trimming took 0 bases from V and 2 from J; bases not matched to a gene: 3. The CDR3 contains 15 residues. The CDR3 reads CASSVGTGVPYEQYF. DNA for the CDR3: TGTGCCAGCAGCGTAGGGACAGGGGTCCCCTACGAGCAGTACTTC.

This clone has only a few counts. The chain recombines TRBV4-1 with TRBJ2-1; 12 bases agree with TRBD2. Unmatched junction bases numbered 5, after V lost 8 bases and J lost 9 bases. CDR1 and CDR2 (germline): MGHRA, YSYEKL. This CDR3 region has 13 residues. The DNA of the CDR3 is TGCGCCAGCGCTAGCGGGAGGGCCGGTGAGCAGTTCTTC. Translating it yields CASASGRAGEQFF.

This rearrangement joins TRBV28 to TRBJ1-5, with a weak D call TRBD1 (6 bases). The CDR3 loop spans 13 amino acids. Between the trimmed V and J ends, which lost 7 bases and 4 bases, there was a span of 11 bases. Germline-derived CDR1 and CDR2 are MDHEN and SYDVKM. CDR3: CASKGHPNQPQHF. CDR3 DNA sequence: TGTGCCAGCAAGGGACACCCGAATCAGCCCCAGCATTTT.

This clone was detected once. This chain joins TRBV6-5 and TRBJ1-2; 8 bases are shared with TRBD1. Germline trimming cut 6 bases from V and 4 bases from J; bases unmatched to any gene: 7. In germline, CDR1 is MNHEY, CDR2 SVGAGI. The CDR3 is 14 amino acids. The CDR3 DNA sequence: TGTGCCAGCAGAAGACAGGGGCAACTCTATGGCTACACCTTC. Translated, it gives CASRRQGQLYGYTF.

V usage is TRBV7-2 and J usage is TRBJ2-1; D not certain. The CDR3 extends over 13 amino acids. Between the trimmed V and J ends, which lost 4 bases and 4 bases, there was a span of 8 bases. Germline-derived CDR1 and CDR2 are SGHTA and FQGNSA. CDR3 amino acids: CASSSEIYNEQFF. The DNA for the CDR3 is TGTGCCAGCAGCTCTGAGATATACAATGAGCAGTTCTTC.

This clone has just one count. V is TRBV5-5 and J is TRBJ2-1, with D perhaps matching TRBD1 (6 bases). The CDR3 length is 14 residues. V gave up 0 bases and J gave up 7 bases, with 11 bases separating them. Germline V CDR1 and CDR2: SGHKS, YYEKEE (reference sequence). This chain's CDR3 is CASSLGNRENEQFF. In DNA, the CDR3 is TGTGCCAGCAGCTTGGGGAACAGGGAAAATGAGCAGTTCTTC.

CDR3 DNA: TGTGCCAGCAGCCCCGGCGAGCAGGGGCAGCCCCAGCATTTT. Amino acids: CASSPGEQGQPQHF. The chain links TRBV11-2 to TRBJ1-5, with a weak D call TRBD1 (6 bases). Germline V gives CDR1 SGHAT, CDR2 FQNNGV. The CDR3 extends over 14 amino acids. The germline V and J ends were trimmed by 5 bases and 7 bases, with 15 bases remaining between them.

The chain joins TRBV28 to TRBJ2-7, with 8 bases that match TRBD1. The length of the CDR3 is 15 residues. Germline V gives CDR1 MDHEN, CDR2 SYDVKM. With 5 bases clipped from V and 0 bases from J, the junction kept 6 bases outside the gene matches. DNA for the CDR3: TGTGCCAGCAGTCCATTGACAGGGGCCTCCTACGAGCAGTACTTC. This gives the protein CASSPLTGASYEQYF.

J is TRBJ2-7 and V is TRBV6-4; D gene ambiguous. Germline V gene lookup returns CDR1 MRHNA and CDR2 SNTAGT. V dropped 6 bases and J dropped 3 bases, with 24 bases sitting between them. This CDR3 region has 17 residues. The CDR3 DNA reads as TGTGCCAGCAGCATCGCCTCCCTGCGTCCCACCCTCTACGAGCAGTACTTC. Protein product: CASSIASLRPTLYEQYF.

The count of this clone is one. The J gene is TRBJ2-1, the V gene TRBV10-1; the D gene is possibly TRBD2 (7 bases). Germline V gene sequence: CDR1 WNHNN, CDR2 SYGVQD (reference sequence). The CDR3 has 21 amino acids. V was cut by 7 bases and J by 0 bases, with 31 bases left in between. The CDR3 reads CASITSPRTRGELSSYNEQFF. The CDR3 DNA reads TGCGCCAGCATAACCTCCCCGAGGACTAGGGGGGAATTAAGCTCCTACAATGAGCAGTTCTTC.

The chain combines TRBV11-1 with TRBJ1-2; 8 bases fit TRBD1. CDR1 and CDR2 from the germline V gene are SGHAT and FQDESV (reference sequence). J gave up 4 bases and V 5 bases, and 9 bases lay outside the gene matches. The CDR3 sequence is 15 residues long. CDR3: CASSLGQGTSYGYTF. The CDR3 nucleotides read TGTGCCAGCAGCCTAGGACAGGGTACGAGCTATGGCTACACCTTC.

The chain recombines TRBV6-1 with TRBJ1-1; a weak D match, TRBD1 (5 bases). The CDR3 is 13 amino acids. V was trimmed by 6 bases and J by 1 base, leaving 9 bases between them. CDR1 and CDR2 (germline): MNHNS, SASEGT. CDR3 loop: CASRGEGNTEAFF. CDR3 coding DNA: TGTGCCAGCAGGGGGGAGGGGAACACTGAAGCTTTCTTT.

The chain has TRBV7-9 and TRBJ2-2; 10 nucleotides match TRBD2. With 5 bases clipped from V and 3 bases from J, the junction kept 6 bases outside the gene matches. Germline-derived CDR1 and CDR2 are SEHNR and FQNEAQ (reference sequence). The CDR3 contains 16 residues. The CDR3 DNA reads TGTGCCAGCAGCGCCCTAGCGGGAGAGTACACCGGGGAGCTGTTTTTT. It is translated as CASSALAGEYTGELFF.

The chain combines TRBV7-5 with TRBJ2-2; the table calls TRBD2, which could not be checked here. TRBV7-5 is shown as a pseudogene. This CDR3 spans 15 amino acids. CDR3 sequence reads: CARSFREEDTGELFF. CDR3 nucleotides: TGTGCCAGAAGTTTCAGGGAGGAGGACACCGGGGAGCTGTTTTTT.

Here the CDR3 DNA reads TGTGCCAGCAGCAAGACCGGGACCTATAATTCACCCCTCCACTTT. Translated, it gives CASSKTGTYNSPLHF. The chain is built from TRBV6-1 and TRBJ1-6; D call uncertain. Germline values: CDR1 MNHNS, CDR2 SASEGT. This CDR3 has 15 residues. The V gene lost 6 bases and the J gene lost 2 bases, with 11 bases spanning the gap.

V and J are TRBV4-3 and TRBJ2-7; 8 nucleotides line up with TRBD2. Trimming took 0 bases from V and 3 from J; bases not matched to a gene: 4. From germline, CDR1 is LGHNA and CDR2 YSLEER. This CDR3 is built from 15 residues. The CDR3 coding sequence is TGCGCCAGCAGCCAAGATGCGGCGGGGGGCTACGAGCAGTACTTC. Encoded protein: CASSQDAAGGYEQYF.

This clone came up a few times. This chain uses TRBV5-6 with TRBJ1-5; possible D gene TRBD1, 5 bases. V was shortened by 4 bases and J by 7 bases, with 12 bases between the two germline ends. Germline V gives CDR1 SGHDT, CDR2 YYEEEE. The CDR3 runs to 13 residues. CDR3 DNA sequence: TGTGCCAGCAGCCCCAGGCAGGGCCAGCCCCAGCATTTT. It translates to CASSPRQGQPQHF.

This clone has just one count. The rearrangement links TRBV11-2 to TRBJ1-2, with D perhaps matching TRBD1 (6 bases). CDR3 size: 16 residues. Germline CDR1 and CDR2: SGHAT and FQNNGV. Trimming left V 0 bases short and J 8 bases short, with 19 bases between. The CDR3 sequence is CASSLDGGGGAGGYTF. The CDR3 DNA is TGTGCCAGCAGCTTAGATGGGGGAGGGGGGGCTGGAGGCTACACCTTC.

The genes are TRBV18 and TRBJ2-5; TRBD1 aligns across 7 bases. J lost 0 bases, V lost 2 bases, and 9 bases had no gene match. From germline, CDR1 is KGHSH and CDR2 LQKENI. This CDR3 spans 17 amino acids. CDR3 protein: CASSPARRGQYQETQYF. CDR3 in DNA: TGTGCCAGCTCACCAGCCCGACGGGGACAGTACCAAGAGACCCAGTACTTC.

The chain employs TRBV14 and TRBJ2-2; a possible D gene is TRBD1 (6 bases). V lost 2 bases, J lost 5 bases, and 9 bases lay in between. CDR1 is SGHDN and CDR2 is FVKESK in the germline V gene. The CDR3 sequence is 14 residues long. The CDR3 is CASSQKTGTGELFF. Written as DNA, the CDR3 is TGTGCCAGCAGCCAAAAAACAGGGACCGGGGAGCTGTTTTTT.

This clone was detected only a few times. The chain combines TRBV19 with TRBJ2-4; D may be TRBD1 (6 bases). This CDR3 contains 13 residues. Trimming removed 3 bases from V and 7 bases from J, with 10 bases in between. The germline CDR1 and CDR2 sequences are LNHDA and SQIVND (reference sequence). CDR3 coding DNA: TGTGCCAGTAGTATCCAGGGGATGAACATTCAGTACTTC. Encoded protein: CASSIQGMNIQYF.

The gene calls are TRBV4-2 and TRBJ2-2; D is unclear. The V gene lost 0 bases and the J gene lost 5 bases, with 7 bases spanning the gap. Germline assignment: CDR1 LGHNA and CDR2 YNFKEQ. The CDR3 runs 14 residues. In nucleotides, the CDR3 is TGTGCCAGCAGCCAAGAACACGGGACCGGGGAGCTGTTTTTT. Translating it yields CASSQEHGTGELFF.

The CDR3 protein is CASSFRQGASMEQFF. CDR3 coding DNA: TGTGCCAGCAGTTTCCGACAGGGGGCCTCCATGGAGCAGTTCTTC. This chain links TRBV6-6 with TRBJ2-1, with 10 bases matching TRBD1. The CDR3 spans 15 residues. Looked up from germline, CDR1 is MNHNY and CDR2 is SVGAGI (reference sequence). J was trimmed by 10 bases and V by 4 bases; bases with no gene match: 10.

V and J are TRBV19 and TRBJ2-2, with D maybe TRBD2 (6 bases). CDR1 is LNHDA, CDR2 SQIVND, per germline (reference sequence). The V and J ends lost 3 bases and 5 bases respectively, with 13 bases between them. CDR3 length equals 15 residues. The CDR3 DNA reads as TGTGCCAGTAGTATTTATAGCGGTAGAACCGGGGAGCTGTTTTTT. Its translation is CASSIYSGRTGELFF.

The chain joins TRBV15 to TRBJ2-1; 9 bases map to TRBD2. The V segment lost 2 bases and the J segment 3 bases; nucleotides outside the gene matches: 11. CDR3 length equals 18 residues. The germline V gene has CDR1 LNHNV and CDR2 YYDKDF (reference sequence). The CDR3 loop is CATSRPPGGTSFYNEQFF. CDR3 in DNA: TGTGCCACCAGCAGACCCCCAGGGGGGACTAGCTTCTACAATGAGCAGTTCTTC.

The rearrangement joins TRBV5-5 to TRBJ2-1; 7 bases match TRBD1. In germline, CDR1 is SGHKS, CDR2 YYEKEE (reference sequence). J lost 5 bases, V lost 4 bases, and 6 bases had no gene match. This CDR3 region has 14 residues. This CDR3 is CASSKTGSHNEQFF. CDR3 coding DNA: TGTGCCAGCAGCAAGACAGGGTCCCACAATGAGCAGTTCTTC.

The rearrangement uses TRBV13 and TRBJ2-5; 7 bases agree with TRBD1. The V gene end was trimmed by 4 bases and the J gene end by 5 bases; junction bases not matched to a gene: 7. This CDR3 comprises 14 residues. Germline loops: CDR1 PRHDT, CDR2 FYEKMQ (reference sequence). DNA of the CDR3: TGTGCCAGCAGCTCGCGTGAGGGGGCGGAGACCCAGTACTTC. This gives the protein CASSSREGAETQYF. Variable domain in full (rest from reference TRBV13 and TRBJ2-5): AAGVIQSPRHLIKEKRETATLKCYPIPRHDTVYWYQQGPGQDPQFLISFYEKMQSDKGSIPDRFSAQQFSDYHSELNMSSLELGDSALYFCASSSREGAETQYFGPGTRLLVL.